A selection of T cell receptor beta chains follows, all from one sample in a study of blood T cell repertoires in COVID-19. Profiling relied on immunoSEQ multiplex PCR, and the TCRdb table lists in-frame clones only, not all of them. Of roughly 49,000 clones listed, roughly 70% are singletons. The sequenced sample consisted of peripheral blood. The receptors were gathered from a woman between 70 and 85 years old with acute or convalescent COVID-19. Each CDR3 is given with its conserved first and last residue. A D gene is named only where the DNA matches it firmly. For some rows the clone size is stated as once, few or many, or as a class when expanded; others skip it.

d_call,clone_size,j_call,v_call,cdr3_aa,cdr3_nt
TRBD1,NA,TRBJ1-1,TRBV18,CASSPKNRGRNEAFF,TGTGCCAGCTCACCCAAAAACAGGGGGCGGAACGAAGCTTTCTTT
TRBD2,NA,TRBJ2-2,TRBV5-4,CASSLGPGAGGSGELFF,TGTGCCAGCAGCTTGGGTCCTGGCGCGGGAGGGTCGGGGGAGCTGTTTTTT
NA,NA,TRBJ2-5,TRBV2,CASSERGIEETQYF,TGTGCCAGCAGTGAACGGGGGATCGAAGAGACCCAGTACTTC
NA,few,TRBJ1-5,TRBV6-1,CASSEVNSQPQHF,TGTGCCAGCAGTGAAGTTAACAGTCAGCCCCAGCATTTT
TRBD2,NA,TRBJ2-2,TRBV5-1,CASSPSGGPSDGELFF,TGCGCCAGCAGCCCTAGCGGGGGGCCGAGTGACGGGGAGCTGTTTTTT
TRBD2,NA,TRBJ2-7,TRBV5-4,CASSLSGGTYEQYF,TGTGCCAGCAGCTTGAGCGGGGGAACCTACGAGCAGTACTTC
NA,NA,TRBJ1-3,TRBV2,CASSAQGSGNTIYF,TGTGCCAGCAGTGCACAGGGATCTGGAAACACCATATATTTT
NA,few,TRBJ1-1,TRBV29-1,CSVGPDMNTEAFF,TGCAGCGTTGGGCCAGATATGAACACTGAAGCTTTCTTT
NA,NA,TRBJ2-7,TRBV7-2,CASSPRQSSYEQYF,TGTGCCAGCAGCCCCCGACAGAGTTCCTACGAGCAGTACTTC
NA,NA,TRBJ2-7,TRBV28,CASSSRTGPSYEQYF,TGTGCCAGCAGTTCCAGGACTGGACCAAGCTACGAGCAGTACTTC
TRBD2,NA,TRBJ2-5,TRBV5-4,CASSSGLAGGTQYF,TGTGCCAGCAGCTCGGGACTAGCGGGGGGGACCCAGTACTTC
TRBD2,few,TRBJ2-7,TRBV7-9,CASSLAGGGLTYEQYF,TGTGCCAGCAGCTTAGCGGGCGGGGGGCTCACCTACGAGCAGTACTTC
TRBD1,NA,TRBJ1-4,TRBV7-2,CASSPTGGNEKLFF,TGTGCCAGCAGCCCGACAGGGGGGAATGAAAAACTGTTTTTT
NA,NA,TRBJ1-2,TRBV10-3,CAISEIQGYGYTF,TGTGCCATCAGTGAGATCCAGGGGTATGGCTACACCTTC
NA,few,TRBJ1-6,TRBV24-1,CATSIPEDRLWWSSYNSPLHF,TGTGCCACCTCAATACCGGAGGACCGCCTGTGGTGGAGCTCCTATAATTCACCCCTCCACTTT
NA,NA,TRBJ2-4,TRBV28,CASNDRNIQYF,TGTGCCAGCAACGACAGGAACATTCAGTACTTC
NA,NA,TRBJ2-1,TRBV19,CASSGLGASYNEQFF,TGTGCCAGTAGTGGGTTGGGCGCTTCCTACAATGAGCAGTTCTTC
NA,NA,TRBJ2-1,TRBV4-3,CASSQETPGMTGYGFNEQFF,TGCGCCAGCAGCCAAGAAACACCTGGCATGACAGGTTATGGTTTTAATGAGCAGTTCTTC
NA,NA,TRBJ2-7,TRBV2,CASRDRSYEQYF,TGTGCCAGCAGGGACAGAAGCTACGAGCAGTACTTC
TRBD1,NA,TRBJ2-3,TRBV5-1,CASSYTGGMFPDTQYF,TGCGCCAGCAGCTATACAGGGGGCATGTTCCCAGATACGCAGTATTTT
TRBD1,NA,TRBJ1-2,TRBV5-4,CASSWTGQNYGYTF,TGTGCCAGCAGCTGGACAGGGCAGAACTATGGCTACACCTTC
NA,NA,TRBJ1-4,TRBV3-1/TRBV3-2,CASSQQGLGEKLFF,TGTGCCAGCAGCCAACAGGGATTGGGTGAAAAACTGTTTTTT
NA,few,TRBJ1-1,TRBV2,CASRKGVGTEAFF,TGTGCCAGCAGGAAGGGGGTAGGAACTGAAGCTTTCTTT
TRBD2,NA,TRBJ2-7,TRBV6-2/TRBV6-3,CASSYAALAETPYTYEQYF,TGTGCCAGCAGTTACGCTGCCCTAGCGGAAACTCCTTATACCTACGAGCAGTACTTC
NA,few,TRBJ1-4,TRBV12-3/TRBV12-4,CASTVRGEKLFF,TGTGCCAGCACCGTTAGGGGGGAAAAACTGTTTTTT
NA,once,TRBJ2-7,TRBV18,CASSPLGGSYEQYF,TGTGCCAGCTCACCGCTAGGGGGCTCCTACGAGCAGTACTTC
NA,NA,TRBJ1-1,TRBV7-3,CASSFLQGSEAFF,TGTGCCAGCAGCTTCCTCCAGGGTTCTGAAGCTTTCTTT
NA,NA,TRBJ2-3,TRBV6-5,CASNSYADTQYF,TGTGCCAGCAACTCCTACGCAGATACGCAGTATTTT
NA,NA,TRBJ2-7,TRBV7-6,CASSLASWAGEQYF,TGTGCCAGCAGCTTAGCTAGCTGGGCGGGCGAGCAGTACTTC
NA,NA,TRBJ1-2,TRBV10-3,CAISDPTMTELDYGYTF,TGTGCCATCAGTGACCCCACAATGACGGAGCTTGACTATGGCTACACCTTC
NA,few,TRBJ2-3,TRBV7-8,CASSWGPSTDTQYF,TGTGCCAGCAGCTGGGGGCCTAGCACAGATACGCAGTATTTT
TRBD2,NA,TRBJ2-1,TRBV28,CASSLIGGGLSGVYNEQFF,TGTGCCAGCAGTTTAATCGGGGGTGGGCTTAGCGGGGTTTACAATGAGCAGTTCTTC
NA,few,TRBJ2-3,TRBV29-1,CSVVGQGGVADTQYF,TGCAGCGTTGTCGGGCAGGGTGGAGTGGCAGATACGCAGTATTTT
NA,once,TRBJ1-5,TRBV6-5,CASSYSGDQPQHF,TGTGCCAGCAGTTACTCAGGGGATCAGCCCCAGCATTTT
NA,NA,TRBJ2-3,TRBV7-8,CASQLRQGTDTQYF,TGTGCCAGCCAATTGAGACAGGGCACAGATACGCAGTATTTT
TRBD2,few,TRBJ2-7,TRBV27,CASTFPFGQGLLAGSYEQYF,TGTGCCAGCACATTCCCTTTTGGACAGGGCCTACTAGCGGGAAGCTACGAGCAGTACTTC
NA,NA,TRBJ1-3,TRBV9,CASTTGFGNTIYF,TGTGCCAGCACCACAGGGTTTGGAAACACCATATATTTT
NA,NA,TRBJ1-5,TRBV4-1,CASSVDRLYSNQPQHF,TGCGCCAGCAGCGTAGACAGACTCTATAGCAATCAGCCCCAGCATTTT
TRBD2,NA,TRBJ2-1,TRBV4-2,CASSQVGGGNEQFF,TGTGCCAGCAGCCAAGTGGGCGGGGGCAATGAGCAGTTCTTC
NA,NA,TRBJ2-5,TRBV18,CASSRLPQETQYF,TGTGCCAGCTCACGACTACCTCAAGAGACCCAGTACTTC
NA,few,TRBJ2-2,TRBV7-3,CASSLKTSGTGELFF,TGTGCCAGCAGCTTAAAAACTAGTGGCACCGGGGAGCTGTTTTTT
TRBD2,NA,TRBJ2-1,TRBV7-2,CASSRSGGRDNNEQFF,TGTGCCAGCAGTAGATCGGGCGGGAGGGATAATAATGAGCAGTTCTTC
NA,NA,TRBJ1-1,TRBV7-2,CASSFLSTEAFF,TGTGCCAGCAGCTTTTTGAGCACTGAAGCTTTCTTT
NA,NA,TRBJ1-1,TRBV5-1,CASSQVGADTEAFF,TGCGCCAGCAGCCAGGTGGGGGCGGACACTGAAGCTTTCTTT
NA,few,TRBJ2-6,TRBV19,CASRLSGANVLTF,TGTGCCAGTAGACTCTCTGGGGCCAACGTCCTGACTTTC
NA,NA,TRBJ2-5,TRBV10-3,CATWDLQETQYF,TGTGCCACCTGGGACTTGCAAGAGACCCAGTACTTC
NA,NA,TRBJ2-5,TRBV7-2,CASSPPPGLRETQYF,TGTGCCAGCAGCCCCCCCCCGGGTCTGCGAGAGACCCAGTACTTC
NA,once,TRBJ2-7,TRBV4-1,CASSFRDGGREEQYF,TGCGCCAGCAGCTTCAGAGATGGGGGACGGGAGGAGCAGTACTTC
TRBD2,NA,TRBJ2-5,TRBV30,CASEQLAGETQYF,TGTGCCTCGGAGCAACTAGCGGGGGAGACCCAGTACTTC
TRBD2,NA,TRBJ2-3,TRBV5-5,CASSGRFLAGAVTQYF,TGTGCCAGCAGCGGCCGGTTCCTAGCGGGGGCCGTTACGCAGTATTTT
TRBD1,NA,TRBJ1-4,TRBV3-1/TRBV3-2,CASSQEGTGGRPELFF,TGTGCCAGCAGCCAAGAGGGGACAGGGGGCCGTCCTGAACTGTTTTTT